These T cell receptor beta chains were read from a single sample in a study of T cells in Graves' hyperthyroidism and ophthalmopathy. TCRdb re-analysed the multiplex PCR reads in MiXCR, keeping a single row per CDR3 protein. This table has 500,000 to 750,000 distinct CDR3 sequences, about 43% appearing once. The sample consisted of peripheral blood or thyroid tissue (not recorded which). The receptors were gathered from a woman aged 18-29 years with Graves' hyperthyroidism. Both conserved end residues are part of each CDR3. The D gene is left open where the match is weak. Only some rows state a clone size, as once, few, many or a class for expanded clones.

V gene	clone size	D gene	J gene	CDR3 DNA	CDR3 protein
TRBV7-9	many	-	TRBJ2-5	TGTGCCAGCAGCTTAGTCGGGGGACGGGGGCACGAGACCCAGTACTTC	CASSLVGGRGHETQYF
TRBV12-5	many	-	TRBJ1-2	TGTGCTAGTGGTTTGTTCCCGGTTAACTATGGCTACACCTTC	CASGLFPVNYGYTF
TRBV15	-	-	TRBJ2-3	TGTGCCACCAGCAGAGAAGGGGGAGCTGCCACAGATACGCAGTATTTT	CATSREGGAATDTQYF
TRBV7-3	-	-	TRBJ2-1	TGTGCCAGCAGCCTTGAGGGAGCGGAAAGCTCCTACAATGAGCAGTTCTTC	CASSLEGAESSYNEQFF
TRBV10-2	many	-	TRBJ2-7	TGCGCCAGCAGGATGGGGGGCGGCTACGAGCAGTACTTC	CASRMGGGYEQYF
TRBV14	many	TRBD2	TRBJ2-7	TGTGCCAGCAGCCAAGGGACTAGCGGGAGTTGGTACTTC	CASSQGTSGSWYF
TRBV5-1	many	-	TRBJ2-5	TGCGCCAGCAGCTTGGCTCCCGGACTACTCCAAGAGACCCAGTACTTC	CASSLAPGLLQETQYF
TRBV7-9	-	-	TRBJ1-1	TGTGCCAGCAGCTTACGGAGGGCCGTCAATGAAGCTTTCTTT	CASSLRRAVNEAFF
TRBV9	-	TRBD2	TRBJ2-7	TGTGCCAGCAGCTCGAGCGGGAGAGGTTCCTACGAGCAGTACTTC	CASSSSGRGSYEQYF
TRBV18	many	-	TRBJ1-2	TGTGCCAGCTCACCACCAGGGGGATATGGCTACACCTTC	CASSPPGGYGYTF
TRBV11-1	-	TRBD2	TRBJ2-7	TGTGCCAGCAGCCCGATGAGGACTAGCGGGCTGACGAGCTCCTACAATGAGCAGTACTTC	CASSPMRTSGLTSSYNEQYF
TRBV5-1	-	-	TRBJ1-5	TGCGCCAGCAGCATGGACGGGGAGAATCAGCCCCAGCATTTT	CASSMDGENQPQHF
TRBV20-1	-	-	TRBJ1-1	TGCAGTGCTAGTCCGGGACGCCTCACTGAAGCTTTCTTT	CSASPGRLTEAFF
TRBV6-5	once	-	TRBJ1-1	TGTGCCGGCAGTTACTTCAGAAACACTGAAGCTTTCTTT	CAGSYFRNTEAFF
TRBV9	-	-	TRBJ1-1	TGTGCCAGCGGATTAAACCCGGGACACAGGAACACTGAAGCTTTCTTT	CASGLNPGHRNTEAFF
TRBV7-8	many	TRBD2	TRBJ2-7	TGTGCCAGCAGCCCAGGGAGACTAGCGGGAGCCCACGAGCAGTACTTC	CASSPGRLAGAHEQYF
TRBV20-1	few	-	TRBJ2-3	TGCAGTGTTGTTGCTAGCACAGATACGCAGTATTTT	CSVVASTDTQYF
TRBV5-4	many	TRBD2	TRBJ2-2	TGTGCCAGCAGCCATCCCTTCGGGACTAGCGGGAATGCCGGGGAGCTGTTTTTT	CASSHPFGTSGNAGELFF
TRBV29-1	many	-	TRBJ2-2	TGCAGCGTTGAAGACAGGGGAGGGACCGGGGAGCTGTTTTTT	CSVEDRGGTGELFF
TRBV7-9	-	-	TRBJ2-7	TGTGCCAGCAGCCGCCTGTCGGACAGATACGAGCAGTACTTC	CASSRLSDRYEQYF
TRBV24-1	-	TRBD1	TRBJ2-1	TGTGCCACCAGTTCCGCAGGGGGAAGCTCCTTCAATGAGCAGTTCTTC	CATSSAGGSSFNEQFF
TRBV9	many	-	TRBJ1-1	TGTGCCAGCAGCGTAGAGCCAAGCACTGAAGCTTTCTTT	CASSVEPSTEAFF
TRBV2	-	TRBD1	TRBJ1-2	TGTGCCAGCTCACCCGGACAGGCCCTAAACTATGGCTACACCTTC	CASSPGQALNYGYTF
TRBV20-1	few	-	TRBJ2-1	TGCAGTGCTAGACGGCCATCTAACAATGAGCAGTTCTTC	CSARRPSNNEQFF
TRBV20-1	-	TRBD1	TRBJ2-7	TGCAGTGCTGAGACAGGGGGCAGGGGCCACGAGCAGTACTTC	CSAETGGRGHEQYF
TRBV10-1	many	-	TRBJ1-1	TGCGCCAGCAGTGAGTCGGCTAACACTGAAGCTTTCTTT	CASSESANTEAFF
TRBV29-1	-	-	TRBJ1-2	TGTAGCGCCCTCGGGACACTAAGTAACTATGGCTACACCTTC	CSALGTLSNYGYTF
TRBV24-1	many	TRBD1	TRBJ2-7	TGTGCCACCAGTGACCCCAGGACAGGTGGGCAGTACTTC	CATSDPRTGGQYF
TRBV3-1	many	-	TRBJ1-1	TGTGCCAGCGCCCATGGGGGTGACACTGAAGCTTTCTTT	CASAHGGDTEAFF
TRBV7-2	many	-	TRBJ2-5	TGTGCCAGCAGCTTAGGTCTCCAGGTGGAGACCCAGTACTTC	CASSLGLQVETQYF
TRBV20-1	-	TRBD2	TRBJ2-1	TGCAGTGCTCCATCCTGGACTAGCGGGAGAGATGAGCAGTTCTTC	CSAPSWTSGRDEQFF
TRBV3-1	-	-	TRBJ2-2	TGTGCCAGCGTAGCGGACAGTCCCACCGGGGAGCTGTTTTTT	CASVADSPTGELFF
TRBV7-9	many	-	TRBJ1-1	TGTGCCAGCAGCTTGGTTGGACGGACGAACACTGAAGCTTTCTTT	CASSLVGRTNTEAFF
TRBV19	many	-	TRBJ1-3	TGTGCCAGTAGTGCAGCCACGAGCTCTGGAAACACCATATATTTT	CASSAATSSGNTIYF
TRBV7-6	-	TRBD2	TRBJ2-6	TGTGCCAGCAGCGAGCGGGGAACCGGGGCCAACGTCCTGACTTTC	CASSERGTGANVLTF
TRBV20-1	many	-	TRBJ2-7	TGCAGTGCTAGAGAAAGGGGGTCCTACGAGCAGTACTTC	CSARERGSYEQYF
TRBV25-1	-	TRBD2	TRBJ2-5	TGTGCCAGCATCGGGGGGGGCCGACAAGAGACCCAGTACTTC	CASIGGGRQETQYF
TRBV18	few	-	TRBJ1-1	TGTGCCAGCTCACCACGCCCCCTGGGGGACACTGAAGCTTTCTTT	CASSPRPLGDTEAFF
TRBV6-5	-	-	TRBJ2-1	TGTGCCAGCAGTTCGTCAAGGAATGAGCAGTTCTTC	CASSSSRNEQFF
TRBV7-9	many	TRBD1	TRBJ2-5	TGTGCCAGCAGGGATACAGGGGGGAAGGCCCAGTACTTC	CASRDTGGKAQYF
TRBV11-2	once	TRBD2	TRBJ2-7	TGTGCCAGCAGCTTAGGTGGTAGCGGGAGGGCCGCCGAGCAGTACTTC	CASSLGGSGRAAEQYF
TRBV24-1	-	TRBD1	TRBJ1-5	TGTGCCACCAGTGATCCCAGACAGGGGCAGCAGCCCCGGCATTTT	CATSDPRQGQQPRHF
TRBV7-2	many	TRBD1	TRBJ1-2	TGTGCCAGCAGTTCCAGGGGGGACAGGGGGGACTATGGCTACACCTTC	CASSSRGDRGDYGYTF
TRBV5-1	-	TRBD2	TRBJ2-1	TGCGCCAGCAGCTTAAGACTAGCGGGAGCCAATGAGCAGTTCTTC	CASSLRLAGANEQFF
TRBV7-9	-	-	TRBJ1-5	TGTGCCAGCAGCTCCGGCGGGCAGGGAGGCAGTCAGCCCCAGCATTTT	CASSSGGQGGSQPQHF
TRBV19	many	TRBD2	TRBJ2-7	TGTGCCAGTAGGTCGTCTAGCGGGAGCTACGAGCAGTACTTC	CASRSSSGSYEQYF
TRBV7-3	many	-	TRBJ2-3	TGTGCCAGCAGCTTATGGCTTACGGATACGCAGTATTTT	CASSLWLTDTQYF
TRBV7-8	many	TRBD1	TRBJ2-1	TGTGCCAGCAGCCGCGGACAGGGTGGTGAGCAGTTCTTC	CASSRGQGGEQFF
TRBV6-6	-	-	TRBJ1-3	TGTGCCAGCAGTTACTGGCAGGGATCGAACACCATATATTTT	CASSYWQGSNTIYF
TRBV29-1	-	-	TRBJ1-1	TGCAGCGTTGAGTCCAGGTTAGGAGACACTGAAGCTTTCTTT	CSVESRLGDTEAFF
TRBV5-1	few	TRBD1	TRBJ1-1	TGCGCCAGCAGCCGGACAGGGGCCACCGTCGGAGCTTTCTTT	CASSRTGATVGAFF
TRBV10-3	-	TRBD2	TRBJ2-5	TGTGCCATCAGTCAGCTACTAGCGAACCGAGAGACCCAGTACTTC	CAISQLLANRETQYF
TRBV11-3	many	-	TRBJ1-2	TGTGCCAGCAGCTTAGCAGGGCTGGATGGCTACACCTTC	CASSLAGLDGYTF
TRBV20-1	many	-	TRBJ1-5	TGCAGTGCTAGCTCCGGCAGACACAATCAGCCCCAGCATTTT	CSASSGRHNQPQHF
TRBV7-9	once	-	TRBJ1-2	TGTGCCAGCGGCGGGGGGCAAGGCTACACCTTC	CASGGGQGYTF